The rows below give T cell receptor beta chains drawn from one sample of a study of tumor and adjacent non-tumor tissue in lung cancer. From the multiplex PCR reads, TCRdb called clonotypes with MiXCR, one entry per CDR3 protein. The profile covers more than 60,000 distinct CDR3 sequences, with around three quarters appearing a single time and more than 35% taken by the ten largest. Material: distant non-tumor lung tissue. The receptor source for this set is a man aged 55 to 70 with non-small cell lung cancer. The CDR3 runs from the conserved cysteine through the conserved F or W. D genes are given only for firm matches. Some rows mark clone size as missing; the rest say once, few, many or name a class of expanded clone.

cdr3_nt: TGCAGTGCTCCTCCCGACGGAAAGCGCACTGAAGCTTTCTTT; cdr3_aa: CSAPPDGKRTEAFF; v_call: TRBV20-1; d_call: -; clone_size: many; j_call: TRBJ1-1
cdr3_nt: TGCAGCGCCCGGGACCCCATGGACGCTGAAGCTTTCTTT; cdr3_aa: CSARDPMDAEAFF; v_call: TRBV29-1; d_call: -; clone_size: -; j_call: TRBJ1-1
cdr3_nt: TGTGCCATCAGGTCGACTAGCGGGAGTGTCTACGAACAGTATTTC; cdr3_aa: CAIRSTSGSVYEQYF; v_call: TRBV6-2/TRBV6-3; d_call: TRBD2; clone_size: -; j_call: TRBJ2-7
cdr3_nt: TGTGCCAGCAGCTTCGCTGGCGGTAGTAGGGCGACCCAGTACTTC; cdr3_aa: CASSFAGGSRATQYF; v_call: TRBV7-3; d_call: -; clone_size: -; j_call: TRBJ2-5
cdr3_nt: TGCGCCAGTAGCCAAGATCGGGCTAGCTGGACCATTGATGAGCAGTTCTTC; cdr3_aa: CASSQDRASWTIDEQFF; v_call: TRBV4-1; d_call: -; clone_size: -; j_call: TRBJ2-1
cdr3_nt: TGTGCCAGCAGCCCTATCGAGCGGGGGCCGGGAACTACGCAGTATTTT; cdr3_aa: CASSPIERGPGTTQYF; v_call: TRBV5-4; d_call: TRBD2; clone_size: -; j_call: TRBJ2-3
cdr3_nt: TGTGCCAGCAGCTTTCCGGGGGAGGGGTTCAGTGAGCAGTTCTTC; cdr3_aa: CASSFPGEGFSEQFF; v_call: TRBV5-4; d_call: TRBD2; clone_size: -; j_call: TRBJ2-1
cdr3_nt: TGTGCTAGCAGCCAAGATTGGGACAATGAGCAGTTCTTC; cdr3_aa: CASSQDWDNEQFF; v_call: TRBV4-2; d_call: -; clone_size: -; j_call: TRBJ2-1
cdr3_nt: TGTGCCACCGGCTTAGATCATCGCGTTGATGAGCAGTTCTTC; cdr3_aa: CATGLDHRVDEQFF; v_call: TRBV11-2; d_call: -; clone_size: -; j_call: TRBJ2-1
cdr3_nt: TGTGCCAGCAGACAGGGCGGGGGTCAGCCCCAGCATTTT; cdr3_aa: CASRQGGGQPQHF; v_call: TRBV12-3/TRBV12-4; d_call: -; clone_size: many; j_call: TRBJ1-5
cdr3_nt: TGTGCTAGCAGCTTAGACAGGGTACCGAACACCGGGGAGCTGTTTTTT; cdr3_aa: CASSLDRVPNTGELFF; v_call: TRBV7-7; d_call: TRBD1; clone_size: -; j_call: TRBJ2-2
cdr3_nt: TGTGTCAGCAGTTTCGCCCGATCAAGAAGGGAGCACTTCTTC; cdr3_aa: CVSSFARSRREHFF; v_call: TRBV12-3/TRBV12-4; d_call: -; clone_size: once; j_call: TRBJ2-1
cdr3_nt: TGTGCCAGCAGCCCCACAGCAACTAATGAAAAACTGTTTTTT; cdr3_aa: CASSPTATNEKLFF; v_call: TRBV11-3; d_call: -; clone_size: -; j_call: TRBJ1-4
cdr3_nt: TGTGCCAGCAGTCCTGGGCAGCTTACCTTC; cdr3_aa: CASSPGQLTF; v_call: TRBV7-8; d_call: -; clone_size: -; j_call: TRBJ1-2
cdr3_nt: TGCAGCATTGAATCCGTCCGGATAGGGGAGTGGACTGAAGCTTTCTTT; cdr3_aa: CSIESVRIGEWTEAFF; v_call: TRBV29-1; d_call: -; clone_size: -; j_call: TRBJ1-1
cdr3_nt: TGTGCCAGCAGTAGAGAGAGCTCCTACAATAAGCAGTTATTC; cdr3_aa: CASSRESSYNKQLF; v_call: TRBV6-2/TRBV6-3; d_call: -; clone_size: -; j_call: TRBJ2-1
cdr3_nt: TGTGTCAGCAGCCAAGACGGGACTAGCGGGTGTAGGTACTTC; cdr3_aa: CVSSQDGTSGCRYF; v_call: TRBV4-2; d_call: TRBD2; clone_size: -; j_call: TRBJ2-7
cdr3_nt: TGTGCCAGCAGACTTGGACTAGTGGACAGCACAGATACGCAGTATTTT; cdr3_aa: CASRLGLVDSTDTQYF; v_call: TRBV11-3; d_call: TRBD2; clone_size: once; j_call: TRBJ2-3
cdr3_nt: TGTGCCAGCAGCTACCGAGGACAAGGGAAATTTGGCTACACCTTC; cdr3_aa: CASSYRGQGKFGYTF; v_call: TRBV13; d_call: -; clone_size: few; j_call: TRBJ1-2
cdr3_nt: TGTGCCAGGAGGCATGGTGATACTGAAGCTTTCTTT; cdr3_aa: CARRHGDTEAFF; v_call: TRBV6-5; d_call: -; clone_size: few; j_call: TRBJ1-1
cdr3_nt: TGCAGCGTAGCGAACAGATATCAAGAGACTCAGTACTTC; cdr3_aa: CSVANRYQETQYF; v_call: TRBV29-1; d_call: -; clone_size: -; j_call: TRBJ2-5
cdr3_nt: TGCGCCAGCAGCCTGGGGTTAGAGCAAGAGACCCAATACTTC; cdr3_aa: CASSLGLEQETQYF; v_call: TRBV4-1; d_call: -; clone_size: once; j_call: TRBJ2-5
cdr3_nt: TGTGGCAACAGTTACTCGAGGCGGGAGACGGTCGAGCAGTACTTC; cdr3_aa: CGNSYSRRETVEQYF; v_call: TRBV6-5; d_call: TRBD2; clone_size: -; j_call: TRBJ2-7
cdr3_nt: TGTGCCACCAGTAATACCGGGACAGGTTCCGACGGGGAGCTGTTTTTT; cdr3_aa: CATSNTGTGSDGELFF; v_call: TRBV24-1; d_call: TRBD1; clone_size: many; j_call: TRBJ2-2
cdr3_nt: TGCGCCAGCAGGGTCGCAGGGATTGACCACGAGCAGTACTTC; cdr3_aa: CASRVAGIDHEQYF; v_call: TRBV5-1; d_call: -; clone_size: -; j_call: TRBJ2-7
cdr3_nt: TGTGCCAGCAGTTTTGGTTCCCACACTGAAGTTTTCTTT; cdr3_aa: CASSFGSHTEVFF; v_call: TRBV6-5; d_call: -; clone_size: -; j_call: TRBJ1-1
cdr3_nt: TGTGCCAGCAGCTCCGGGACAGGCTTGATGAACACTGAAGCTTTCTTT; cdr3_aa: CASSSGTGLMNTEAFF; v_call: TRBV5-4; d_call: TRBD1; clone_size: -; j_call: TRBJ1-1
cdr3_nt: -; cdr3_aa: CASSGKPGSCFF; v_call: TRBV5-4; d_call: -; clone_size: -; j_call: TRBJ2-2
cdr3_nt: TGCAGTTCTAAAGCTCCGGGTCTGGGGGGCGGTGAGCAGTTCTTC; cdr3_aa: CSSKAPGLGGGEQFF; v_call: TRBV20-1; d_call: -; clone_size: -; j_call: TRBJ2-1
cdr3_nt: TGCGCCAGCAGTGGCGAAGGGGTTGGGAACACTGAAGCTTTCTTT; cdr3_aa: CASSGEGVGNTEAFF; v_call: TRBV6-1; d_call: -; clone_size: -; j_call: TRBJ1-1
cdr3_nt: TGCAGTGCTAGAAACCTTTGGGGGGACGATGAGCAGTTCTTC; cdr3_aa: CSARNLWGDDEQFF; v_call: TRBV20-1; d_call: -; clone_size: once; j_call: TRBJ2-1